This T cell receptor beta chain was profiled in a study of OX40 agonist ivuxolimab in advanced cancers. Study summary: Eligibility rules accepted prior anti-PD-1, anti-PD-L1 or anti-CTLA-4 therapy, and around 40% had some.

The CDR3 has 14 residues. V lost 3 bases, J lost 10 bases, and 16 bases lay in between. Germline V lookup: CDR1 LNHDA, CDR2 SQIVND (reference sequence). Libraries were prepared by immunoSEQ multiplex PCR; TCRdb keeps only in-frame clonotypes and omits some of them. The repertoire has under 45,000 clones, less than 80% of them found once; the top ten carry approximately 11%. The input for sequencing was CD4+ or CD8+ T cells sorted from blood, taken in a trial of the OX40 agonist ivuxolimab. The chain has TRBV19 and TRBJ2-1, with D perhaps TRBD2 (6 bases). This clonotype was obtained from an adult with an advanced solid tumor such as melanoma, head and neck, liver or kidney cancer. CDR3 sequence reads: CASSMIGVGREQFF. CDR3 DNA sequence: TGTGCCAGTAGTATGATTGGTGTAGGGAGGGAGCAGTTCTTC. Full variable domain (missing parts from reference TRBV19 and TRBJ2-1): DGGITQSPKYLFRKEGQNVTLSCEQNLNHDAMYWYRQDPGQGLRLIYYSQIVNDFQKGDIAEGYSVSREKKESFPLTVTSAQKNPTAFYLCASSMIGVGREQFFGPGTRLTVL.